The 15 T cell receptor beta chains presented below share a single source sample, sequenced in a study of T cells after yellow fever vaccination. TCRdb recomputed calls from the 5' RACE reads with MiXCR, one row per CDR3 protein. The repertoire holds around 180,000 distinct CDR3 sequences, roughly 6.2% seen once, with less than 3.5% in the top ten. Sequences were derived from CD4+ T cells sorted from PBMCs, sampled on the day of the first yellow fever vaccination. These receptors all stem from a young man who received the YFV17D yellow fever vaccine.

The chain uses TRBV18 and TRBJ2-5; 8 positions agree with TRBD1. The V gene end was trimmed by 3 bases and the J gene end by 6 bases; junction bases not matched to a gene: 6. The CDR3 sequence is 14 residues long. CDR1 and CDR2 (germline): KGHSH, LQKENI. The chain's CDR3 is CASSPTTGEQTQYF. The CDR3 coding sequence is TGTGCCAGCTCACCGACGACAGGGGAACAGACCCAGTACTTC.

The table lists this clonotype with many counts. The genes are TRBV11-2 and TRBJ1-1; no clear D gene. The germline V and J ends were trimmed by 6 bases and 4 bases, with 9 bases remaining between them. Germline CDR1 and CDR2: SGHAT and FQNNGV. This CDR3 comprises 12 residues. CDR3 residues: CASRKEGTEAFF. Written as DNA, the CDR3 is TGTGCCAGCAGAAAAGAGGGCACTGAAGCTTTCTTT.

The sample holds a few counts of this clonotype. The chain links TRBV4-3 to TRBJ1-5; D is unresolved. Looked up from germline, CDR1 is LGHNA and CDR2 is YSLEER. With 0 bases removed from V and 10 bases from J, the gap between germline ends came to 13 bases. The CDR3 is 14 amino acids. The CDR3 region has the DNA TGCGCCAGCAGCCAAGACCACCGGGGAGGACCCCAGCATTTT. As protein: CASSQDHRGGPQHF.

This chain links TRBV6-1 with TRBJ2-2; D is perhaps TRBD1 (6 bases). CDR3 length: 15 amino acids. Trimming stripped 0 bases from V and 9 bases from J, with 14 bases between. Germline V CDR1 and CDR2: MNHNS, SASEGT. CDR3 in amino acids: CASSEAVGAGRELFF. As DNA, the CDR3 is TGTGCCAGCAGTGAAGCAGTGGGGGCAGGCCGGGAGCTGTTTTTT.

This clonotype was seen ten or more times. V usage is TRBV20-1 and J usage is TRBJ2-5; 10 bases map to TRBD2. V shed 6 bases, J shed 5 bases, and the junction held 6 bases outside the gene matches. The CDR3 is made up of 13 amino acids. Germline CDR1 is DFQATT and CDR2 is SNEGSKA (reference sequence). CDR3: CSAPGLALETQYF. CDR3 DNA: TGCAGTGCCCCGGGACTAGCGTTGGAGACCCAGTACTTC.

This clonotype was seen repeatedly, ten times or more. The V and J genes are TRBV7-3 and TRBJ2-3, with TRBD2 matching 8 bases. The CDR3 extends over 15 amino acids. Germline V gives CDR1 SGHTA, CDR2 FQGTGA. V lost 1 base, J lost 3 bases, and 3 bases stayed unmatched. The DNA of the CDR3 is TGTGCCAGCAGCTTAATCGGGGGGGCGACAGATACGCAGTATTTT. The encoded protein is CASSLIGGATDTQYF. Using reference TRBV7-3 and TRBJ2-3 for the parts outside the CDR3, the full variable domain is GAGVSQTPSNKVTEKGKYVELRCDPISGHTALYWYRQSLGQGPEFLIYFQGTGAADDSGLPNDRFFAVRPEGSVSTLKIQRTERGDSAVYLCASSLIGGATDTQYFGPGTRLTVL.

In its sample, this clonotype was seen many times. CDR3 loop: CASSSGLDSPLHF. The CDR3 DNA follows: TGTGCCAGCAGTTCAGGGCTCGACTCACCCCTCCACTTT. The chain carries TRBV6-5 and TRBJ1-6; maybe TRBD1 (5 bases). The CDR3 is 13 residues long. Trimming took 4 bases from V and 10 from J, leaving 11 bases between them. Germline assignment: CDR1 MNHEY and CDR2 SVGAGI.

The sample holds a few counts of this clonotype. This rearrangement joins TRBV27 to TRBJ2-3; TRBD1 aligns across 8 bases. Trimming took 5 bases from V and 3 from J; bases not matched to a gene: 7. The CDR3 totals 15 residues. Germline V CDR1 and CDR2: MNHEY, SMNVEV (reference sequence). Written as DNA, the CDR3 is TGTGCCAGCAGTCTCAACAGGGGGAGGACAGATACGCAGTATTTT. It yields the protein CASSLNRGRTDTQYF.

The gene calls are TRBV3-1 and TRBJ2-7; 10 bases fit TRBD1. The trim removed 2 bases at V and 7 bases at J, leaving 11 bases unmatched. CDR1 is LGHDT and CDR2 is YNNKEL in the germline V gene (reference sequence). This CDR3 has 16 amino acids. This chain's CDR3 is CASSQRRDRGPIEQYV. Written as DNA, the CDR3 is TGTGCCAGCAGCCAAAGACGCGACAGGGGGCCGATTGAGCAGTACGTC.

This clonotype was counted ten times or more. The chain links TRBV7-6 to TRBJ2-7; tentatively, D is TRBD1 or TRBD2 (5 bases each). Looked up from germline, CDR1 is SGHVS and CDR2 is FNYEAQ. The CDR3 is made up of 13 amino acids. V dropped 1 base and J dropped 9 bases, with 13 bases sitting between them. The CDR3 sequence is CASSLGDPPTQYF. CDR3 DNA: TGTGCCAGCAGCTTAGGGGACCCACCTACGCAGTACTTC.

This clonotype was counted many times. The genes are TRBV7-9 and TRBJ1-1; a possible D gene is TRBD1 (5 bases). Germline CDR1 is SEHNR and CDR2 is FQNEAQ (reference sequence). V was shortened by 7 bases and J by 4 bases, with 13 bases between the two germline ends. CDR3 size: 13 residues. The CDR3 sequence: CASNLQGGTEAFF. The CDR3 DNA reads TGTGCCAGCAACCTCCAGGGAGGCACTGAAGCTTTCTTT.

This clonotype was observed many times. The CDR3 coding sequence is TGTGCCAGCAGCCGGGACAGGGGACGAAACACTGAAGCTTTCTTT. This sequence encodes CASSRDRGRNTEAFF. The J gene is TRBJ1-1, the V gene TRBV7-2, with 10 bases lining up with TRBD1. J lost 2 bases, V lost 5 bases, and 5 bases had no gene match. The CDR3 contains 15 residues. The V gene's germline CDR1 is SGHTA and CDR2 FQGNSA. The full variable domain, rest sourced from reference TRBV7-2 and TRBJ1-1, is GAGVSQSPSNKVTEKGKDVELRCDPISGHTALYWYRQSLGQGLEFLIYFQGNSAPDKSGLPSDRFSAERTGGSVSTLTIQRTQQEDSAVYLCASSRDRGRNTEAFFGQGTRLTVV.

This clonotype has more than one count but fewer than ten. V usage is TRBV10-3 and J usage is TRBJ2-6; no reliable D call. The V end was cut by 8 bases, the J end by 0 bases, with 20 bases between. Germline V CDR1 and CDR2: ENHRY, SYGVKD. The CDR3 consists of 18 residues. The chain's CDR3 is CAIGKVGLRSSGANVLTF. Here the CDR3 DNA reads TGTGCCATCGGTAAAGTTGGGTTGCGCAGCTCTGGGGCCAACGTCCTGACTTTC.

In this sample, this clonotype turned up many times. The J gene is TRBJ2-5, the V gene TRBV7-2; 9 nucleotides line up with TRBD1. The CDR3 sequence is 14 residues long. Trimming at V came to 5 bases and at J to 3 bases, leaving 4 bases not matched to a gene. Germline loops: CDR1 SGHTA, CDR2 FQGNSA. The CDR3 region has the DNA TGTGCCAGCAGCCAATGGGACAGGGAAGAGACCCAGTACTTC. It yields the protein CASSQWDREETQYF.

This clonotype was counted many times. CDR3 DNA: TGTGCCAGCAGCCAAAGCACCGCAGGGTCTGGAAACACCATATATTTT. Translation: CASSQSTAGSGNTIYF. This chain uses TRBV7-2 with TRBJ1-3; TRBD1 might be the D (5 bases). Germline V gives CDR1 SGHTA, CDR2 FQGNSA. The CDR3 runs 16 residues. Between the trimmed V and J ends, which lost 5 bases and 1 base, there was a span of 15 bases.